This T cell receptor beta chain was identified in a study of T cell changes during pregnancy in multiple sclerosis. Germline V gene sequence: CDR1 MNHEY, CDR2 SMNVEV (reference sequence). The CDR3 spans 21 residues. V was trimmed by 1 base and J by 0 bases, leaving 25 bases between them. The repertoire was sequenced with immunoSEQ multiplex PCR; TCRdb's copy has only in-frame clones and lacks some. Altogether about 100,000 clones are present, roughly 90% being singletons, with the ten largest covering more than 1.5%. The sequences come from peripheral blood, collected after pregnancy. The sequence was obtained from a female donor with multiple sclerosis, enrolled in a pregnancy study. V usage is TRBV27 and J usage is TRBJ2-1, with a possible D match to TRBD1 (6 bases). CDR3 coding DNA: TGTGCCAGCAGTTTATTTGGGGCGACAGGTACGACCCTTTTCTCCTACAATGAGCAGTTCTTC. Translated: CASSLFGATGTTLFSYNEQFF.